The T cell receptor (beta chain) described here comes from a study of control samples from healthy donors and cancer patients. Sequencing was performed with immunoSEQ multiplex PCR; in TCRdb, only in-frame clones are kept and a portion is missing. This sample has 90,000 to 95,000 clones, with 70% to 90% found just once. The CDR3 spans 13 residues. V gave up 4 bases and J gave up 1 base, with 7 bases separating them. The germline CDR1 and CDR2 sequences are LGHNA and YNFKEQ. J is TRBJ1-1 and V is TRBV4-2; D call uncertain. The sequenced sample was blood. The clonotype comes from a man aged 30 to 45 in good health. The CDR3 region is CASSRTENTEAFF. The CDR3 nucleotides are TGTGCCAGCAGCCGCACAGAGAACACTGAAGCTTTCTTT.